This is a list of T cell receptor beta chains from one sample in a study of T cell repertoires in cytomegalovirus infection. TCRdb ran MiXCR on the reads and lists one entry per CDR3 protein. This table holds about 480,000 distinct CDR3 sequences, roughly a third found once. No antigen has been assigned to these receptors. The sequencing here drew on cultured PBMCs, taken from culture after CMV antigen stimulation. The receptor set was obtained from a human donor in good health (CMV status not recorded). Some clones in this sample may be carry-over from other donors' samples. The CDR3 runs from the conserved cysteine through the conserved F or W. The order of the fields is D gene, J gene, V gene, clone size, CDR3 protein, CDR3 DNA. A D gene is named only where the DNA matches it firmly. Rows give clone size only sometimes, using once, few, many, or a class for an expanded clone.

TRBD2 | TRBJ2-5 | TRBV27 | few | CASRFAGTTWGETQYF | TGTGCCAGCAGGTTTGCGGGGACTACGTGGGGGGAGACCCAGTACTTC
- | TRBJ2-1 | TRBV4-2 | - | CASSQSRKTSWGSGEQFF | TGTGCCAGCAGCCAATCCCGGAAGACTAGTTGGGGCTCGGGAGAGCAGTTCTTC
- | TRBJ1-5 | TRBV6-1 | - | CASIGGDGLLNQPQHF | TGTGCCAGCATAGGGGGTGACGGTCTCCTCAATCAGCCCCAGCATTTT
- | TRBJ1-1 | TRBV28 | - | CASSYTEAFF | TGTGCCAGCAGTTACACTGAAGCTTTCTTT
TRBD1 | TRBJ2-1 | TRBV24-1 | - | CATSDHRDSTYNEQFF | TGTGCCACCAGTGACCACCGGGACAGCACCTACAATGAGCAGTTCTTC
TRBD1 | TRBJ1-1 | TRBV7-9 | - | CASSSSTGGAWGAFF | TGTGCCAGCAGCTCATCGACAGGGGGCGCCTGGGGAGCTTTCTTT
- | TRBJ2-7 | TRBV24-1 | - | CATSDPQTGSYEQYF | TGTGCCACCAGTGATCCCCAGACGGGCTCCTACGAGCAGTACTTC
- | TRBJ1-2 | TRBV5-1 | - | CASSLGTASLYGYTF | TGCGCCAGCAGCTTGGGGACAGCCTCCCTCTATGGCTACACCTTC
TRBD1 | TRBJ1-1 | TRBV11-2 | few | CASSFSQGGTEAFF | TGTGCCAGCAGCTTTTCACAGGGGGGCACTGAAGCTTTCTTT
TRBD2 | TRBJ2-1 | TRBV4-1 | many | CASSHGLAGDDEQFF | TGCGCCAGCAGCCACGGACTAGCGGGAGACGATGAGCAGTTCTTC
- | TRBJ2-1 | TRBV5-4 | - | CASTIQLSGYNEQFF | TGTGCCAGCACCATTCAATTATCTGGGTACAATGAGCAGTTCTTC
- | TRBJ1-2 | TRBV7-2 | many | CASSPTVWATNYGYTF | TGTGCCAGCAGCCCGACAGTGTGGGCTACTAACTATGGCTACACCTTC
- | TRBJ2-1 | TRBV12-5 | few | CASGLTYNEQFF | TGTGCTAGTGGTCTGACCTACAATGAGCAGTTCTTC
- | TRBJ2-2 | TRBV12-3/TRBV12-4 | - | CASSLIGRYTGELFF | TGTGCCAGCAGTTTAATCGGCAGATACACCGGGGAGCTGTTTTTT
TRBD1 | TRBJ2-2 | TRBV3-1 | - | CASSQRTGGYGELFF | TGTGCCAGCAGCCAAAGGACAGGGGGCTACGGGGAGCTGTTTTTT
- | TRBJ2-3 | TRBV6-6 | few | CASSYEGFGTDTQYF | TGTGCCAGCAGTTACGAGGGTTTCGGGACAGATACGCAGTATTTT
TRBD2 | TRBJ2-1 | TRBV28 | - | CASRPGLAGLKQFF | TGTGCCAGCAGACCGGGACTAGCGGGACTAAAGCAGTTCTTC
- | TRBJ1-4 | TRBV2 | many | CASSEYRGEKLFF | TGTGCCAGCAGTGAATACAGAGGGGAAAAACTGTTTTTT